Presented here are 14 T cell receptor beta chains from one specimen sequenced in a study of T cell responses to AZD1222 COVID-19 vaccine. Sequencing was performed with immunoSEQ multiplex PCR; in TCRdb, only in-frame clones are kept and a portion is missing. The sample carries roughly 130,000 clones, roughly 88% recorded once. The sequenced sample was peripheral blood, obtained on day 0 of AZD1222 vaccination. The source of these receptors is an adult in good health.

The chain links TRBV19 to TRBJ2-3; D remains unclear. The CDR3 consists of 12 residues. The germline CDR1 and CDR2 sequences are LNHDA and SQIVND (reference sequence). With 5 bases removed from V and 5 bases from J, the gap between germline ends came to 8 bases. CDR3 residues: CASSWVGDTQYF. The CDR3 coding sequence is TGTGCCAGTAGTTGGGTCGGAGATACGCAGTATTTT. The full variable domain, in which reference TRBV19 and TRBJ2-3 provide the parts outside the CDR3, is DGGITQSPKYLFRKEGQNVTLSCEQNLNHDAMYWYRQDPGQGLRLIYYSQIVNDFQKGDIAEGYSVSREKKESFPLTVTSAQKNPTAFYLCASSWVGDTQYFGPGTRLTVL.

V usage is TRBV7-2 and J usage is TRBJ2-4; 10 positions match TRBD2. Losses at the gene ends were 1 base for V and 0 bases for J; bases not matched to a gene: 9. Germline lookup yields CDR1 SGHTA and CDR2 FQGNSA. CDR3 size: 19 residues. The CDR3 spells CASSLEPTSGSLAKNIQYF. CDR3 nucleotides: TGTGCCAGCAGCTTAGAACCGACTAGCGGGTCCCTAGCCAAAAACATTCAGTACTTC.

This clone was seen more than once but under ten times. This CDR3 is CASSYVPGPIYEQYF. The CDR3, as DNA: TGTGCCAGCAGTTACGTTCCCGGCCCCATCTACGAGCAGTACTTC. This rearrangement joins TRBV6-2 or TRBV6-3 to TRBJ2-7, with unresolved D. There are 15 residues in the CDR3. Looked up from germline, CDR1 is MNHEY and CDR2 is SVGEGT. Trimming took off 2 bases at V and 3 bases at J, with 14 bases between the two ends.

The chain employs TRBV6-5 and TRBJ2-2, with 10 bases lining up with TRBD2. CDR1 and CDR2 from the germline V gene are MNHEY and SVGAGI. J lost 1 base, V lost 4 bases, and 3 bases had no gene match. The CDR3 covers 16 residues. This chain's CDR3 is CASSSLAGGNTGELFF. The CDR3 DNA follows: TGTGCCAGCAGTTCCTTAGCGGGGGGGAACACCGGGGAGCTGTTTTTT.

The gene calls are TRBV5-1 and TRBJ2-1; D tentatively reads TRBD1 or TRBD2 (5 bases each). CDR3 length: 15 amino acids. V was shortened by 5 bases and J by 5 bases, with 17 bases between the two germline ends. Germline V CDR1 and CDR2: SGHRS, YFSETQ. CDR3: CASSRVGEPDNEQFF. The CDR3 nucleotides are TGCGCCAGCAGTCGGGTGGGGGAGCCCGACAATGAGCAGTTCTTC.

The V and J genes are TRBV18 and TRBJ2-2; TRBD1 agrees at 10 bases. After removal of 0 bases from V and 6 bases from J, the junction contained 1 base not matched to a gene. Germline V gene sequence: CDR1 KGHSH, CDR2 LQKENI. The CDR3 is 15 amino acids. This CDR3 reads CASSPPGQGPGELFF. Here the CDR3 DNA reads TGTGCCAGCTCACCACCGGGACAGGGGCCCGGGGAGCTGTTTTTT.

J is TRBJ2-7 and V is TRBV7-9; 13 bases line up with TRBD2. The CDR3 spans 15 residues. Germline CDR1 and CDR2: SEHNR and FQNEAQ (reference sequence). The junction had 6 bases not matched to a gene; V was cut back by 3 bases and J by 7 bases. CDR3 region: CASSFGTSGENEQYF. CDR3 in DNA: TGTGCCAGCAGCTTCGGGACTAGCGGGGAAAATGAGCAGTACTTC.

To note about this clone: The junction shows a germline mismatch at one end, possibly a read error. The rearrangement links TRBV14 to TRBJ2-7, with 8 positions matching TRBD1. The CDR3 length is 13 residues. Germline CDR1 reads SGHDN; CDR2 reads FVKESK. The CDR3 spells CASSQDVWTGFAF. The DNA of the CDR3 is TGTGCCAGCAGCCAAGATGTCTGGACAGGGTTTGCCTTC. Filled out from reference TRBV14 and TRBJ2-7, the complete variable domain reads EAGVTQFPSHSVIEKGQTVTLRCDPISGHDNLYWYRRVMGKEIKFLLHFVKESKQDESGMPNNRFLAERTGGTYSTLKVQPAELEDSGVYFCASSQDVWTGFAFGPGTRLTVT.

The CDR3 sequence: CASSSRYTGELFF. The CDR3 region has the DNA TGTGCCAGCAGCTCGAGATACACCGGGGAGCTGTTTTTT. This sequence joins TRBV11-3 and TRBJ2-2, with D unclear. V gave up 4 bases and J gave up 3 bases, with 6 bases separating them. Germline V CDR1 and CDR2: SGHNT, YENEEA. CDR3 length: 13 residues.

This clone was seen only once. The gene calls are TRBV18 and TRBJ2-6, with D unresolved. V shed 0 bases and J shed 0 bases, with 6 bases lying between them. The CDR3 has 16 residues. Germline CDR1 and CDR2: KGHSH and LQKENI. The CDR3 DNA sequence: TGTGCCAGCTCACCACCTCTGAGCTCTGGGGCCAACGTCCTGACTTTC. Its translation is CASSPPLSSGANVLTF.

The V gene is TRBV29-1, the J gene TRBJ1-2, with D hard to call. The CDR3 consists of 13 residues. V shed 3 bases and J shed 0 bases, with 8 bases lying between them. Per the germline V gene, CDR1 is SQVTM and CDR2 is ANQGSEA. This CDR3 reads CSVDGNANYGYTF. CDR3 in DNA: TGCAGCGTTGACGGGAACGCTAACTATGGCTACACCTTC.

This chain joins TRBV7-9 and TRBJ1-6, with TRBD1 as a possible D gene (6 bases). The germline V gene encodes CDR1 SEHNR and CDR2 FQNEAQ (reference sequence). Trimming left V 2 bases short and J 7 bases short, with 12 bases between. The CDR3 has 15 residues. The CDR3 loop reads CASSLPGAGNSPLHF. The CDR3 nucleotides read TGTGCCAGCAGCTTACCGGGGGCGGGAAATTCACCCCTCCACTTT.

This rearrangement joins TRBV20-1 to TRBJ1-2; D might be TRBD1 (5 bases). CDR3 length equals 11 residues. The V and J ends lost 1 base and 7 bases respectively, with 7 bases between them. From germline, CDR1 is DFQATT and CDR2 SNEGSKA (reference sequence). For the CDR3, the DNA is TGCAGTGCTAGAGTCAGGGCTGGCTACACCTTC. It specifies CSARVRAGYTF.

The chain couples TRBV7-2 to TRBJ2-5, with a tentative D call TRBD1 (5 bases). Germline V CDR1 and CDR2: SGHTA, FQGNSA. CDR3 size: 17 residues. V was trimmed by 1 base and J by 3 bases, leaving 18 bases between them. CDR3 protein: CASSLERGDLIKETQYF. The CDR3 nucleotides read TGTGCCAGCAGCTTAGAAAGGGGCGATCTAATAAAAGAGACCCAGTACTTC. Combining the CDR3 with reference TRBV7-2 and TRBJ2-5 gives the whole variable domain GAGVSQSPSNKVTEKGKDVELRCDPISGHTALYWYRQSLGQGLEFLIYFQGNSAPDKSGLPSDRFSAERTGGSVSTLTIQRTQQEDSAVYLCASSLERGDLIKETQYFGPGTRLLVL.